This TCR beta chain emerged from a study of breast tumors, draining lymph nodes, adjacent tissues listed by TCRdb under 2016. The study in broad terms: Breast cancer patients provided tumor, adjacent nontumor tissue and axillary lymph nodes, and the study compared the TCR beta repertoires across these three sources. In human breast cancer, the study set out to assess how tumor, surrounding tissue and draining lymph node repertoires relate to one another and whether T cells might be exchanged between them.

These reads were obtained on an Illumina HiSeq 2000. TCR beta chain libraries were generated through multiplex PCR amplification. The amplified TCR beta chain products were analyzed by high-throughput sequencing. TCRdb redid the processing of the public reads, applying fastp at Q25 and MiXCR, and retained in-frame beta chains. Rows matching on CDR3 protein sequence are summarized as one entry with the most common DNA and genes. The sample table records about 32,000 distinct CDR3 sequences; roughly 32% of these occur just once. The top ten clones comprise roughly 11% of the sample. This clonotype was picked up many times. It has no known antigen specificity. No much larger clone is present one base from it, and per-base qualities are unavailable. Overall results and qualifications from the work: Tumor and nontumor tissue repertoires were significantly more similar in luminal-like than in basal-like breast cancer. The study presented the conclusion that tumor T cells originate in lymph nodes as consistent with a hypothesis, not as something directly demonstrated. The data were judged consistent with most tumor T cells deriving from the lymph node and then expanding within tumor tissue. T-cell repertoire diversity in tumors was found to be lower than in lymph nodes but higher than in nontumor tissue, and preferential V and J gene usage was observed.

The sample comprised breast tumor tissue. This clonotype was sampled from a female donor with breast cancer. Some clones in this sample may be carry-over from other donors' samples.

The nucleotide sequence is given as TGCGCCAGCAGCTTGGGGGGGGCTGCCTACAATGAGCAGTTCTTC. This sequence encodes CASSLGGAAYNEQFF. The rearranged chain carries TRBV5-1 and TRBJ2-1; the D call is possibly TRBD1 or TRBD2, each sharing 6 bases. From the cysteine through the phenylalanine, the CDR3 covers 15 amino acids. Kept here is only the CDR3 DNA, which spans 45 bases and is read in frame from base 1. The junction carries 9 bases between V and J, which are trimmed by 0 bases and 2 bases respectively. The germline V gene sets CDR1 to SGHRS and CDR2 to YFSETQ.